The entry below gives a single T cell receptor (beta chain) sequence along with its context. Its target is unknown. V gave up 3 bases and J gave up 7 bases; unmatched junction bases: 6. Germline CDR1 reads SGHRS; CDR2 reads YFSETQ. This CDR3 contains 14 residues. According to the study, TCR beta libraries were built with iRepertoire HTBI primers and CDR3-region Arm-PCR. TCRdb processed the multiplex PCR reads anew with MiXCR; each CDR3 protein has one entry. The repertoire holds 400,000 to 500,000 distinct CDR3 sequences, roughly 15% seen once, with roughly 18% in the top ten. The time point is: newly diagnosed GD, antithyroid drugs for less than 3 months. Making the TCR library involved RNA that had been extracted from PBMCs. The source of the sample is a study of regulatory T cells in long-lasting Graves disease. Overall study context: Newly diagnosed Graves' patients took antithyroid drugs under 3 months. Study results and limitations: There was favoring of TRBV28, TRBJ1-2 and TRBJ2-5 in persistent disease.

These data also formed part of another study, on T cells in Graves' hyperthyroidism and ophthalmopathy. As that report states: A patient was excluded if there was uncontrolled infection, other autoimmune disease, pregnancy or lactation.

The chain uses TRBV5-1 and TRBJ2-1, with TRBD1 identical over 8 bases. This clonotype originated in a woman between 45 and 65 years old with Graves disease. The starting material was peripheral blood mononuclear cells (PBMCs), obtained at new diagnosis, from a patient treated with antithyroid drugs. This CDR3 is CASSSGQEGNEQFF. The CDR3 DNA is TGCGCCAGCAGCTCGGGACAGGAGGGAAATGAGCAGTTCTTC.